This TCR beta chain comes out of a study of graft-versus-host responses after intestinal transplantation. TCRdb keeps only in-frame clones here, not all; method: immunoSEQ multiplex PCR. The sample holds over 20,000 clones; around 42% are singletons and the top ten take 0.88%. The CDR3 has 15 residues. CDR1 SGHRS and CDR2 YFSETQ come from the germline V gene. Trimming removed 0 bases at V and 0 bases at J, with 8 bases between. To note about this clone: The same CDR3 also results from other DNA sequences found in this sample.

Plating combined 200,000 CFSE-labeled responder cells with 200,000 irradiated, violet-dye-labeled stimulator cells. Study-wide points: Allografts of patients with graft-donor T cell macrochimerism showed high graft-versus-host to host-versus-graft clone ratios.

This receptor was obtained from a human patient who received an intestinal transplant. Sequenced here: alloreactive CD4+ T cells from a mixed lymphocyte reaction culture, sampled before intestinal transplant. The sample's subset: CFSE-low proliferating T cells sorted from approximately 6-day pre-transplant mixed lymphocyte reaction (GvH or HvG direction). V and J are TRBV5-1 and TRBJ2-3, with a tentative D call TRBD1 (5 bases). The CDR3 is CASSLGGPSTDTQYF. CDR3 DNA: TGCGCCAGCAGCTTGGGGGGCCCAAGCACAGATACGCAGTATTTT.